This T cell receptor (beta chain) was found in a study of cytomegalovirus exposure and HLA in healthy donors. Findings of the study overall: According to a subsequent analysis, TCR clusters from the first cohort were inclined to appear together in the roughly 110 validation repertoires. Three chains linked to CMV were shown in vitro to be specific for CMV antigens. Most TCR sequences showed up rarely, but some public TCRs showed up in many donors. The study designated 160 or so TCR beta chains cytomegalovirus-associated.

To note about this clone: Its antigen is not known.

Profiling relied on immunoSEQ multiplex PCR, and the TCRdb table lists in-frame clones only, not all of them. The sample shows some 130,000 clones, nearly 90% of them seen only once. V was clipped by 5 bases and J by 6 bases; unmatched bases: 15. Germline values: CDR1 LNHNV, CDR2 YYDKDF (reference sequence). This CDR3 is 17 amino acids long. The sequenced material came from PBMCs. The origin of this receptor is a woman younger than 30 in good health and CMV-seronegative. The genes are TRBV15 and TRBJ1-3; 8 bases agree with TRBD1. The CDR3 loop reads CATSWNRPGGQENTIYF. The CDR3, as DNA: TGTGCCACCAGCTGGAATCGGCCAGGGGGCCAAGAAAACACCATATATTTT.